One and the same sample provided the 14 T cell receptor beta chains below, sequenced in a study of CD8+CD57+ T cells in acquired aplastic anemia. In patients chosen for sequencing, flow cytometry had shown CD8+CD57+ cell expansion. Profiling that covered TCR beta VDJ and CDR3 relied on genomic DNA as its template. TCRdb reanalysed the reads using MiXCR and keeps one entry per CDR3 protein. Of 150,000 or so distinct CDR3 sequences in the sample, about 48% were seen once. Sequencing used sorted CD4+, CD8+, or CD8+CD57+ T cells (not recorded which) from PBMCs. The source of these receptors is a human donor with aplastic anemia.

This clonotype has at least ten counts. The rearrangement joins TRBV7-6 to TRBJ1-3; the D is unclear. Germline CDR1 and CDR2: SGHVS and FNYEAQ. The CDR3 has 15 residues. V was trimmed by 5 bases and J by 0 bases, leaving 11 bases between them. The CDR3 protein is CASSPNPLSGNTIYF. The CDR3 coding sequence is TGTGCCAGCAGCCCAAACCCCCTCTCTGGAAACACCATATATTTT.

The CDR3 nucleotides read TGTGCCAGCAGCTTAGTCCGGGGCCGGGGCTCTGGAAACACCATATATTTT. The encoded protein is CASSLVRGRGSGNTIYF. The gene calls are TRBV7-8 and TRBJ1-3; perhaps TRBD1 as D (5 bases). The CDR3 extends over 17 amino acids. The V gene lost 1 base and the J gene lost 0 bases, with 13 bases spanning the gap. The germline gives CDR1 SGHVS, CDR2 FQNEAQ.

The count of this clonotype is one. The chain carries TRBV2 and TRBJ2-5; 7 bases fit TRBD1. Germline CDR1 reads SNHLY; CDR2 reads FYNNEI. Trimming removed 3 bases from V and 4 bases from J; junction bases left unmatched: 5. The CDR3 spans 14 residues. The CDR3 sequence is CASSETGKGETQYF. The CDR3 DNA is TGTGCCAGCAGTGAGACAGGGAAGGGAGAGACCCAGTACTTC.

The chain joins TRBV20-1 to TRBJ2-7; D may be TRBD1 or TRBD2 (5 bases each). CDR1 and CDR2 (germline): DFQATT, SNEGSKA (reference sequence). Trimming took 6 bases from V and 0 from J, leaving 18 bases between them. The CDR3 runs 15 residues. The chain's CDR3 is CSAQRDPASSYEQYF. DNA for the CDR3: TGCAGTGCGCAAAGGGACCCTGCAAGCTCCTACGAGCAGTACTTC.

The V gene is TRBV20-1, the J gene TRBJ2-7, with TRBD1 matching over 9 bases. The germline V gene has CDR1 DFQATT and CDR2 SNEGSKA (reference sequence). The CDR3 runs 14 residues. The chain's CDR3 is CSALGQGRTGEQYF. CDR3 DNA: TGCAGCGCACTCGGACAGGGGCGGACCGGCGAGCAGTACTTC.

This clonotype occurred a few times. The chain joins TRBV29-1 to TRBJ1-1; possible D gene TRBD1, 5 bases. V shed 4 bases and J shed 5 bases, with 17 bases lying between them. Germline assignment: CDR1 SQVTM and CDR2 ANQGSEA. This CDR3 has 14 residues. The DNA of the CDR3 is TGCAGCGTTGCCAGCGGGGGGAGAGGAACTGAAGCTTTCTTT. Translating it yields CSVASGGRGTEAFF. The entire variable domain, with the rest obtained from reference TRBV29-1 and TRBJ1-1, is as follows: SAVISQKPSRDICQRGTSLTIQCQVDSQVTMMFWYRQQPGQSLTLIATANQGSEATYESGFVIDKFPISRPNLTFSTLTVSNMSPEDSSIYLCSVASGGRGTEAFFGQGTRLTVV.

The V call is TRBV19, the J call TRBJ2-7, with D tentatively TRBD1 (6 bases). There are 15 residues in the CDR3. V was trimmed by 4 bases and J by 0 bases, leaving 13 bases between them. CDR1 is LNHDA and CDR2 is SQIVND in the germline V gene (reference sequence). CDR3 coding DNA: TGTGCCAGTAGTAACCGGGACATTTCCTCCTACGAGCAGTACTTC. Translation gives CASSNRDISSYEQYF.

This clonotype occurred many times. This rearrangement joins TRBV20-1 to TRBJ1-2, with D hard to call. Deletions cut 0 bases from V and 7 bases from J, with 15 bases between. This CDR3 is built from 14 residues. CDR1 DFQATT and CDR2 SNEGSKA come from the germline V gene (reference sequence). This CDR3 is CSARDPSGLGGYTF. The CDR3 coding sequence is TGCAGTGCTAGAGATCCGTCGGGGTTGGGTGGCTACACCTTC.

The chain employs TRBV29-1 and TRBJ1-1; D ambiguous. Trimming pared 4 bases from V and 7 bases from J, leaving 10 bases between. This CDR3 region has 11 residues. Per germline, CDR1 SQVTM and CDR2 ANQGSEA. The CDR3 bases are TGCAGCGTTGGAGACGTCGGTGAAGCTTTCTTT. This sequence encodes CSVGDVGEAFF.

This chain joins TRBV29-1 and TRBJ1-5, with D unresolved. The V gene's germline CDR1 is SQVTM and CDR2 ANQGSEA. V lost 0 bases, J lost 7 bases, and 10 bases lay in between. The CDR3 contains 13 residues. The CDR3 bases are TGCAGCGTTGAAGATGAGGGTGGACAGCCCCAGCATTTT. Its protein is CSVEDEGGQPQHF.

The gene calls are TRBV7-6 and TRBJ1-1, with 7 bases identical to TRBD1. Germline V CDR1 and CDR2: SGHVS, FNYEAQ. With 5 bases clipped from V and 11 bases from J, the junction kept 8 bases outside the gene matches. This CDR3 region has 12 residues. CDR3 residues: CASSNRGGRAFF. The CDR3 DNA sequence: TGTGCCAGCAGCAACAGGGGCGGGCGGGCTTTCTTT.

CDR3 DNA sequence: TGTGCCACCAGCAGAGATAGGTACGAGCAGTACTTC. Its protein is CATSRDRYEQYF. The chain recombines TRBV15 with TRBJ2-7; unclear D gene. Trimming removed 0 bases at V and 4 bases at J, with 4 bases between. Germline CDR1 and CDR2: LNHNV and YYDKDF (reference sequence). This CDR3 has 12 amino acids.

The J gene is TRBJ1-1, the V gene TRBV12-5; the D is unclear. There are 13 residues in the CDR3. Germline assignment: CDR1 LGHNT and CDR2 FRNRAP. Trimming removed 6 bases from V and 1 base from J, with 9 bases in between. CDR3 DNA: TGTGCTAGTGGCCAGGACGGGAACACTGAAGCTTTCTTT. Protein sequence: CASGQDGNTEAFF. Drawing the rest from reference TRBV12-5 and TRBJ1-1, the complete variable domain is DARVTQTPRHKVTEMGQEVTMRCQPILGHNTVFWYRQTMMQGLELLAYFRNRAPLDDSGMPKDRFSAEMPDATLATLKIQPSEPRDSAVYFCASGQDGNTEAFFGQGTRLTVV.

About this clonotype itself: A read error may explain this, as a much larger clone is one base away. The chain joins TRBV6-5 to TRBJ1-1, with D unresolved. The CDR3 is made up of 12 amino acids. CDR1 and CDR2 from the germline V gene are MNHEY and SVGAGI. The CDR3 DNA reads as TGTGCCAGCAGTTACGAAGGGATTGAAGCTTCCTTT. This encodes CASSYEGIEASF.